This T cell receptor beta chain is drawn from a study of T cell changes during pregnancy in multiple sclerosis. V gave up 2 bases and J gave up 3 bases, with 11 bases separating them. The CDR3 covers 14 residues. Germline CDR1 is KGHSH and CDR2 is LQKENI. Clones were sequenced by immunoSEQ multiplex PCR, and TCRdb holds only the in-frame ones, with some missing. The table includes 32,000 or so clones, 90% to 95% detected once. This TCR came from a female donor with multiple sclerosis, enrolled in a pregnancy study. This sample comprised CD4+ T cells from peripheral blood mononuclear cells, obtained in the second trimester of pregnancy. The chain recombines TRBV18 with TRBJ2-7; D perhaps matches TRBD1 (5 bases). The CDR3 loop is CASSPGQGFYEQYF. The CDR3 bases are TGTGCCAGCTCACCAGGGCAGGGTTTCTACGAGCAGTACTTC.